The rows below give T cell receptor beta chains drawn from one sample of a study of cytomegalovirus exposure and HLA in healthy donors. TCRdb keeps only in-frame clones here, not all; method: immunoSEQ multiplex PCR. The table has around 150,000 clones, just under 85% seen once. The sequencing sample was made of PBMCs. The source is a young man in good health and CMV-seropositive. CDR3s include the opening cysteine and the closing phenylalanine or tryptophan. The D gene is left open where the match is weak. Rows may omit the clone size; those that give it use once, few, many or a size class.

CDR3nt,CDR3aa,j_gene,abundance,d_gene,v_gene,len
TGTGCCAGCAGCTCGGACAGGGATTACGAGCAGTACTTC,CASSSDRDYEQYF,TRBJ2-7,once,TRBD1,TRBV5-4,13
TGCAGCGTCGATGGGGGGGCGACCGGGGAGACCCAGTACTTC,CSVDGGATGETQYF,TRBJ2-5,.,.,TRBV29-1,14
TGCGCCAGCAGCCAAGTTCAGCGCTCTGGAAACACCATATATTTT,CASSQVQRSGNTIYF,TRBJ1-3,.,.,TRBV4-1,15
TGTGCCAGCAGTTTACGACTAGCGGGGGGGACCTACGAGCAGTACTTC,CASSLRLAGGTYEQYF,TRBJ2-7,.,TRBD2,TRBV27,16
TGTGCCAGCAGCGCCCGAGACAGCTACGAGCAGTACTTC,CASSARDSYEQYF,TRBJ2-7,.,.,TRBV9,13
TGCGCCAGCAGTCGAGCCCACGCAGGGGAGTGGGTAATGAACACTGAAGCTTTCTTT,CASSRAHAGEWVMNTEAFF,TRBJ1-1,.,.,TRBV23-1,19
TGTGCCAGCTCACGTCAGGGGGAACACACTGAAGCTTTCTTT,CASSRQGEHTEAFF,TRBJ1-1,.,TRBD1,TRBV18,14
TGTGCCAGCAGCTTAGTTCCGAGCGGGGGGTCCTACAATGAGCAGTTCTTC,CASSLVPSGGSYNEQFF,TRBJ2-1,.,TRBD2,TRBV7-2,17
TGTGCCAGCAGTGGAGGGAGGGGCACTGAAGCTTTCTTT,CASSGGRGTEAFF,TRBJ1-1,.,.,TRBV25-1,13
TGTGCCAGTAATCCGACAGGGTTAGACTATGGCTACACCTTC,CASNPTGLDYGYTF,TRBJ1-2,.,TRBD1,TRBV19,14
TGTGCCTCGCCCCTGGACAGTAACTATGGCTACACCTTC,CASPLDSNYGYTF,TRBJ1-2,.,.,TRBV30,13
TGTGCCAGCAGCGGATGGGGCACAGGCCCTGGGGCCAACGTCCTGACTTTC,CASSGWGTGPGANVLTF,TRBJ2-6,.,.,TRBV11-1,17
TGTGCCAGCAGTCGATCTGAGAGGAGGTCCTACAATGAGCAGTTCTTC,CASSRSERRSYNEQFF,TRBJ2-1,.,.,TRBV27,16
TGTGCCAGTAGTAACGGGGGATCCTCCTACGAGCAGTACTTC,CASSNGGSSYEQYF,TRBJ2-7,.,.,TRBV19,14
TGTGCCAGCACTAACGGGGGGCCGCCGGATGGCTACACCTTC,CASTNGGPPDGYTF,TRBJ1-2,.,.,TRBV6-6,14
TGTGCCAGCAGCAGACCGGACAGGGGGCCCATGGCCCAGCATTTT,CASSRPDRGPMAQHF,TRBJ1-5,.,.,TRBV21-1,15
TGTGCCAGCAGCCCCGGGCCCCAGGGGACTAATGGCTACACCTTC,CASSPGPQGTNGYTF,TRBJ1-2,.,.,TRBV7-2,15
TGTGCCAGCAGCCCATCTGGACAGGGCAGCTACACCTTC,CASSPSGQGSYTF,TRBJ1-2,.,TRBD1,TRBV6-6,13
TGTGCCAGCAGCCCGCCGGGCGGGTCCTACGAGCAGTACTTC,CASSPPGGSYEQYF,TRBJ2-7,.,.,TRBV7-2,14
TGTGCCAGCAGTGGGACAGGGGGCTACAATGAGCAGTTCTTC,CASSGTGGYNEQFF,TRBJ2-1,.,TRBD1,TRBV6-4,14
TGTGCCAGCAGCTTATTTTCAGCGGGGGTGAACACCGGGGAGCTGTTTTTT,CASSLFSAGVNTGELFF,TRBJ2-2,.,TRBD2,TRBV11-1,17
TGCAGTGCTAGTCCCGGAGATGGCTACACCTTC,CSASPGDGYTF,TRBJ1-2,.,.,TRBV20-1,11
TGTGCCAGTAGTATCTTCGTTACTCGCACAGATACGCAGTATTTT,CASSIFVTRTDTQYF,TRBJ2-3,.,.,TRBV19,15
TGCAGCGTCCGACTGGGGACAGGAGGGAACACTGAAGCTTTCTTT,CSVRLGTGGNTEAFF,TRBJ1-1,.,TRBD1,TRBV29-1,15
TGTGCCAGCAGTTACCTTTCGACAATCTACAATGAGCAGTTCTTC,CASSYLSTIYNEQFF,TRBJ2-1,.,.,TRBV6-6,15
TGTGCCAGCAGTCCTGCGGGACAGGGGGTTGAGACCCAGTACTTC,CASSPAGQGVETQYF,TRBJ2-5,.,TRBD1,TRBV6-5,15
TGTGCCACCAGCAGAGATCAACTGAGCCTAGCGGTTGGGGCAGATACGCAGTATTTT,CATSRDQLSLAVGADTQYF,TRBJ2-3,once,TRBD2,TRBV15,19
TGCGCCAGCAGCTTCGGGGGGGAGGACGGTCAGCCCCAGCATTTT,CASSFGGEDGQPQHF,TRBJ1-5,once,.,TRBV5-1,15
TGTGCCAGCAGCTTCTCAGGGAAAGATGGCTACACCTTC,CASSFSGKDGYTF,TRBJ1-2,few,.,TRBV7-2,13
TGCGCCAGCAGCTTGGACCGGGTAGCCTATGGCTACACCTTC,CASSLDRVAYGYTF,TRBJ1-2,.,.,TRBV5-1,14
TGTGCCAGCAGCAATAAAGGACAGGGAACCTCCTACGAGCAGTACTTC,CASSNKGQGTSYEQYF,TRBJ2-7,.,.,TRBV21-1,16
TGTGCCAGCAGGGGAGGGCAGAACTATGGCTACACCTTC,CASRGGQNYGYTF,TRBJ1-2,few,.,TRBV6-1,13
TGTGCCAGTCGCGGACAGGGAGGGTACACCGGGGAGCTGTTTTTT,CASRGQGGYTGELFF,TRBJ2-2,.,.,TRBV19,15
TGTGCCAGCAGCTTGGTGGCTAGTACACATGGTGAGCAGTACTTC,CASSLVASTHGEQYF,TRBJ2-7,.,.,TRBV5-6,15
TGTGCCAGCAGCCTCCGGGACAGAAGCTTAAACACTGAAGCTTTCTTT,CASSLRDRSLNTEAFF,TRBJ1-1,.,TRBD1,TRBV9,16
TGTGCCAGCAGTTTGGGATATGGGGCTTCCTACGAGCAGTACTTC,CASSLGYGASYEQYF,TRBJ2-7,.,.,TRBV27,15
TGTGCCAGTATTGGGACTAGCGACGAGCAGTACTTC,CASIGTSDEQYF,TRBJ2-7,.,TRBD2,TRBV19,12
TGTGCCAGCAACATCCAGGCTCGCACTGAAGCTTTCTTT,CASNIQARTEAFF,TRBJ1-1,.,.,TRBV2,13
TGTGCCAGCAATAGAGACAGGCAAGCTTTCTTT,CASNRDRQAFF,TRBJ1-1,.,.,TRBV6-9,11
TGTGCCAGCAGGACCCCGGGACAGGGGCTGGGCTACACCTTC,CASRTPGQGLGYTF,TRBJ1-2,few,TRBD1,TRBV11-2,14
TGTGCCAGCAGCTTAAAAGGGGGCTACGAGCAGTACTTC,CASSLKGGYEQYF,TRBJ2-7,few,.,TRBV7-3,13
TGTGCCAGCAGCTTAACAGGGGTAGCCGGGGAGCTGTTTTTT,CASSLTGVAGELFF,TRBJ2-2,.,TRBD1,TRBV11-2,14
TGTGCCAGTAGTATTGGGGACAGGGGGCCCTACGAGCAGTACTTC,CASSIGDRGPYEQYF,TRBJ2-7,once,TRBD1,TRBV19,15
TGTGCCAGCAGCTCAGGACAGGGCCGGGGTATGGAGGAGCAGTACTTC,CASSSGQGRGMEEQYF,TRBJ2-7,.,TRBD1,TRBV5-4,16
TGTGCCACCTGGACAGGGGGAAGGGCAGATACGCAGTATTTT,CATWTGGRADTQYF,TRBJ2-3,.,TRBD1,TRBV7-9,14
TGTGCCTGGAGTGTACTAGCGGGGGCCTACAATGAGCAGTTCTTC,CAWSVLAGAYNEQFF,TRBJ2-1,once,TRBD2,TRBV30,15
TGCAGCGTTGAATTCAAACCCTATGCCGGGGAGCTGTTTTTT,CSVEFKPYAGELFF,TRBJ2-2,.,.,TRBV29-1,14
TGTGCCAGCAGACCCGGGACTAGCGGGTCCTACAATGAGCAGTTCTTC,CASRPGTSGSYNEQFF,TRBJ2-1,.,TRBD2,TRBV5-4,16
TGTGCCAGCAGCTTAGCGCGGGGGGTGAACACTGAAGCTTTCTTT,CASSLARGVNTEAFF,TRBJ1-1,.,.,TRBV7-9,15
TGTGCCACCAGCGCCGACAGGGGAACCTATGGCTACACCTTC,CATSADRGTYGYTF,TRBJ1-2,.,TRBD1,TRBV15,14
TGTGCCAGCTCACCACGCAACAGCCAAGAGACCCAGTACTTC,CASSPRNSQETQYF,TRBJ2-5,.,.,TRBV18,14
TGTGCCATCAGCGAGCGGGACAGCACCGCCGGGGAGCTGTTTTTT,CAISERDSTAGELFF,TRBJ2-2,.,.,TRBV10-3,15
TGTGCCTGGGGAGAGAACACTGAAGCTTTCTTT,CAWGENTEAFF,TRBJ1-1,.,.,TRBV30,11
TGTGCCAGCAGTGCAAGCCCTGGTAGCAATCAGCCCCAGCATTTT,CASSASPGSNQPQHF,TRBJ1-5,.,.,TRBV9,15
TGTGCCTGGAGTGTAGGGGGTTCCTCTGGAAACACCATATATTTT,CAWSVGGSSGNTIYF,TRBJ1-3,.,.,TRBV30,15
TGTGCCAGTAGTCCCCCGACGGGGTCTGGGGCCAACGTCCTGACTTTC,CASSPPTGSGANVLTF,TRBJ2-6,.,.,TRBV19,16
TGCGCCAGCAGTCAATCGCGGAGGGGAATCTACGAGCAGTACTTC,CASSQSRRGIYEQYF,TRBJ2-7,.,.,TRBV23-1,15
TGCGCCAGCAGCCCCCGGCAGCGTGGAGACACTGAAGCTTTCTTT,CASSPRQRGDTEAFF,TRBJ1-1,once,.,TRBV5-1,15
TGTGCCAGCAGCTCCCAACGGACTAGCGGGAGTTACGTCGAGTTCTTC,CASSSQRTSGSYVEFF,TRBJ2-1,.,TRBD2,TRBV9,16
TGTGCCAGCACCCTCCTGGGGGGGGGCACTGAAGCTTTCTTT,CASTLLGGGTEAFF,TRBJ1-1,.,.,TRBV2,14